These 23 T cell receptor beta chains came from one sample sequenced in a study of vaccination effects on CD4 cells after COVID-19 (dated by TCRdb to the early 2020s). To identify antigen-specific CD4+ T cell clonotypes by their expansion, the ViraFEST assay first stimulated PBMC with viral peptide pools and then applied TCR sequencing. After less than 13 days of culture, CD4+ T cells were isolated with the EasySep CD4+ T cell isolation kit. The absence of prior SARS-CoV-2 infection in healthy vaccine recipients was confirmed by negative nucleocapsid antibodies before and after vaccination. For these TCRs, the target antigens are not known. Receptor libraries were prepared by the immunoSEQ multiplex PCR assay. TCRdb obtained this table from immuneACCESS and retained in-frame rearrangements with V and J assigned. These tables miss some clones; where compared with another copy, unresolved V genes account for less than half of the shortfall, and the remainder is unexplained. This sample is represented by tens of thousands of clones; roughly 78% of them were singletons. About 8.9% of the sample is in the top ten clones.

This specimen consisted of CD4+ T cells from PBMCs cultured with HCoV-NL63 spike peptides, obtained before COVID-19 vaccination. The meaning of the sample's cell subset or site label: HCoV-NL63 spike overlapping peptide pool stimulation. Every receptor here comes from a human donor who received a COVID-19 vaccine.

The chain uses TRBV29-1 and TRBJ2-5; D call uncertain. V was shortened by 6 bases and J by 5 bases, with 13 bases between the two germline ends. Germline V gives CDR1 SQVTM, CDR2 ANQGSEA. The CDR3 has 12 amino acids. CDR3 DNA sequence: TGCAGCGTAGCCGTCCTAGAGGAGACCCAGTACTTC. Its translation: CSVAVLEETQYF.

The chain couples TRBV19 to TRBJ1-1; D is ambiguous. In germline, CDR1 is LNHDA, CDR2 SQIVND (reference sequence). CDR3 length: 19 amino acids. Trimming removed 0 bases at V and 0 bases at J, with 20 bases between. This CDR3 reads CASSIDPLGLGSMNTEAFF. The CDR3 DNA reads TGTGCCAGTAGTATAGATCCGCTAGGGCTCGGGTCCATGAACACTGAAGCTTTCTTT.

This chain links TRBV20-1 with TRBJ2-1; 9 nucleotides line up with TRBD2. The germline CDR1 and CDR2 sequences are DFQATT and SNEGSKA (reference sequence). The CDR3 spans 17 residues. J lost 1 base, V lost 3 bases, and 10 bases had no gene match. This CDR3 is CSASWAGGSESYNEQFF. The CDR3 region has the DNA TGCAGTGCTAGTTGGGCGGGAGGGTCAGAATCCTACAATGAGCAGTTCTTC.

This sequence joins TRBV20-1 and TRBJ1-2; D gene ambiguous. The CDR3 runs 11 residues. CDR1 is DFQATT, CDR2 SNEGSKA, per germline (reference sequence). The V and J ends lost 3 bases and 3 bases respectively, with 5 bases between them. The CDR3 bases are TGCAGTGCTAGTAACGACTATGGCTACACCTTC. It yields the protein CSASNDYGYTF.

This clone turned up a few times. The chain combines TRBV5-1 with TRBJ1-4; D is undetermined. Germline V gene lookup returns CDR1 SGHRS and CDR2 YFSETQ. This CDR3 spans 14 amino acids. The V gene lost 4 bases and the J gene lost 6 bases, with 13 bases spanning the gap. The CDR3 spells CASSPRIFDEKLFF. CDR3 in DNA: TGCGCCAGCAGCCCCCGTATATTCGATGAAAAACTGTTTTTT.

The chain carries TRBV28 and TRBJ1-1, with D unclear. The CDR3 loop spans 11 amino acids. With 6 bases removed from V and 11 bases from J, the gap between germline ends came to 13 bases. Per the germline V gene, CDR1 is MDHEN and CDR2 is SYDVKM. The CDR3 reads CASRSVQWAFF. The CDR3 coding sequence is TGTGCCAGCAGGTCAGTCCAGTGGGCTTTCTTT.

The chain uses TRBV4-2 and TRBJ1-5; D is undetermined. This CDR3 contains 16 residues. V was cut by 1 base and J by 3 bases, with 13 bases left in between. Germline values: CDR1 LGHNA, CDR2 YNFKEQ. CDR3 protein: CASSQGLWESNQPQHF. CDR3 nucleotides: TGTGCCAGCAGCCAAGGCTTGTGGGAATCCAATCAGCCCCAGCATTTT.

The chain carries TRBV27 and TRBJ2-7; 8 nucleotides align to TRBD2. Germline V lookup: CDR1 MNHEY, CDR2 SMNVEV (reference sequence). The CDR3 is made up of 16 amino acids. The junction had 10 bases not matched to a gene; V was cut back by 5 bases and J by 1 base. The CDR3 sequence: CASSPRVSGESYEQYF. In nucleotides, the CDR3 is TGTGCCAGCAGTCCCAGGGTTAGCGGGGAATCCTACGAGCAGTACTTC.

This clone was detected only a few times. The rearrangement uses TRBV6-5 and TRBJ2-5, with TRBD1 matching over 7 bases. This CDR3 region has 14 residues. V shed 6 bases and J 1 base; nucleotides not matched to a gene: 5. Germline values: CDR1 MNHEY, CDR2 SVGAGI. The CDR3 nucleotides read TGTGCCAGCAGGGATTCAGGGGGCCAAGAGACCCAGTACTTC. Its protein is CASRDSGGQETQYF.

This clone was recorded only once. The chain has TRBV19 and TRBJ2-6, with D perhaps TRBD1 (6 bases). The CDR3 is 16 residues long. V was cut by 4 bases and J by 1 base, with 11 bases left in between. Germline V CDR1 and CDR2: LNHDA, SQIVND (reference sequence). The CDR3 spells CASSTKQGSGANVLTF. The DNA of the CDR3 is TGTGCCAGTAGTACCAAACAGGGATCTGGGGCCAACGTCCTGACTTTC. Full variable domain (rest looked up from reference TRBV19 and TRBJ2-6): DGGITQSPKYLFRKEGQNVTLSCEQNLNHDAMYWYRQDPGQGLRLIYYSQIVNDFQKGDIAEGYSVSREKKESFPLTVTSAQKNPTAFYLCASSTKQGSGANVLTFGAGSRLTVL.

This chain links TRBV6-4 with TRBJ2-2; 8 bases agree with TRBD2. Germline CDR1 is MRHNA and CDR2 is SNTAGT. The CDR3 has 15 residues. V was pared by 4 bases and J by 1 base, with 2 bases of the junction left unmatched. This CDR3 reads CASSATSGNTGELFF. CDR3 DNA: TGTGCCAGCAGTGCTACTAGCGGGAACACCGGGGAGCTGTTTTTT.

The rearrangement joins TRBV5-1 to TRBJ2-3, with 9 bases aligning to TRBD1. The CDR3 sequence is 15 residues long. Germline loops: CDR1 SGHRS, CDR2 YFSETQ. Trimming took 4 bases from V and 1 from J; bases not matched to a gene: 4. This CDR3 is CASSGTGKGTDTQYF. CDR3 DNA sequence: TGCGCCAGCAGCGGGACAGGGAAAGGCACAGATACGCAGTATTTT.

The V call is TRBV6-5, the J call TRBJ2-7, with 10 bases identical to TRBD2. CDR3 size: 14 residues. Germline V gives CDR1 MNHEY, CDR2 SVGAGI. Unmatched junction bases numbered 3, after V lost 5 bases and J lost 2 bases. CDR3 protein: CASSPLAGAYEQYF. The DNA of the CDR3 is TGTGCCAGCAGTCCCCTAGCGGGGGCCTACGAGCAGTACTTC.

The genes are TRBV7-7 and TRBJ2-5; 9 bases line up with TRBD1. Germline V CDR1 and CDR2: SSHAT, FNYEAQ (reference sequence). CDR3 length equals 17 residues. V lost 1 base, J lost 5 bases, and 11 bases stayed unmatched. Written as DNA, the CDR3 is TGTGCCAGCAGCTTAGGGGTCCGGGTGGGACAGGGTGAGACCCAGTACTTC. Translating it yields CASSLGVRVGQGETQYF.

The chain recombines TRBV6-5 with TRBJ2-5; possibly TRBD2 for D (7 bases). Trimming left V 10 bases short and J 3 bases short, with 21 bases between. The germline CDR1 and CDR2 sequences are MNHEY and SVGAGI. The CDR3 loop spans 15 amino acids. The CDR3 coding sequence is TGTGCCACCCCAGCCCCTAGGGGGGGAAAAGAGACCCAGTACTTC. Encoded protein: CATPAPRGGKETQYF.

J is TRBJ1-1 and V is TRBV29-1, with D perhaps TRBD1 (5 bases). The CDR3 totals 13 residues. V lost 2 bases to trimming and J lost 0 bases, with 7 bases between them. Germline V gene lookup returns CDR1 SQVTM and CDR2 ANQGSEA. CDR3 DNA: TGCAGCGTTGAACGGGGGATGAACACTGAAGCTTTCTTT. Encoded protein: CSVERGMNTEAFF.

This clone was seen a handful of times. This chain links TRBV6-5 with TRBJ2-2, with no clear D. This CDR3 comprises 14 residues. V lost 6 bases, J lost 1 base, and 9 bases lay in between. CDR1 is MNHEY and CDR2 is SVGAGI in the germline V gene. CDR3 residues: CASRVPGNTGELFF. The CDR3 DNA is TGTGCCAGCAGAGTTCCGGGGAACACCGGGGAGCTGTTTTTT.

This clone was observed a handful of times. This chain uses TRBV10-3 with TRBJ1-1, with no clear D. V was pared by 4 bases and J by 1 base, with 7 bases between. This CDR3 has 13 residues. The germline gives CDR1 ENHRY, CDR2 SYGVKD. The CDR3 DNA reads as TGTGCCATCAGTGTTACTGGGAACACTGAAGCTTTCTTT. It specifies CAISVTGNTEAFF.

The rearrangement uses TRBV5-1 and TRBJ1-1; 7 bases align to TRBD1. CDR1 SGHRS and CDR2 YFSETQ come from the germline V gene. The CDR3 is 14 residues long. With V trimmed by 3 bases and J by 5 bases, 7 bases remained unmatched. The CDR3 sequence is CASSSTGEGTEAFF. The CDR3 coding sequence is TGCGCCAGCAGCTCAACAGGGGAAGGGACTGAAGCTTTCTTT.

The chain employs TRBV7-8 and TRBJ2-5; no definite D call. The V gene's germline CDR1 is SGHVS and CDR2 FQNEAQ. Trimming took 5 bases from V and 4 from J, leaving 8 bases between them. The CDR3 loop spans 12 amino acids. CDR3 DNA sequence: TGTGCCAGCAGCCCATTCGGAGAGACCCAGTACTTC. Its translation is CASSPFGETQYF.

This chain joins TRBV2 and TRBJ1-2; 7 bases map to TRBD1. Germline V CDR1 and CDR2: SNHLY, FYNNEI. The CDR3 is 14 residues long. Trimming cost V 8 bases and J 5 bases; bases outside gene matches: 11. CDR3 nucleotides: TGTGCCAGCCTTTCAGGGGGAGGGCGGTATGGCTACACCTTC. This encodes CASLSGGGRYGYTF. The complete variable domain, with remaining parts taken from reference TRBV2 and TRBJ1-2, reads EPEVTQTPSHQVTQMGQEVILRCVPISNHLYFYWYRQILGQKVEFLVSFYNNEISEKSEIFDDQFSVERPDGSNFTLKIRSTKLEDSAMYFCASLSGGGRYGYTFGSGTRLTVV.

J is TRBJ2-3 and V is TRBV5-1; D gene uncertain. Between the trimmed V and J ends, which lost 4 bases and 5 bases, there was a span of 5 bases. Germline V gives CDR1 SGHRS, CDR2 YFSETQ. The CDR3 covers 11 residues. The CDR3 DNA reads TGCGCCAGCAGCCAAGAAGATACGCAGTATTTT. This translates into CASSQEDTQYF.

A word on this clone: Germline and junction disagree at one end, which may indicate a read error. The CDR3 reads CSVDSSQKLLF. Here the CDR3 DNA reads TGCAGCGTTGATTCGAGCCAGAAACTCCTCTTC. J is TRBJ1-2 and V is TRBV29-1; D is ambiguous. CDR3 size: 11 residues. The germline CDR1 and CDR2 sequences are SQVTM and ANQGSEA. Based on the CDR3 plus reference TRBV29-1 and TRBJ1-2, the full variable domain is SAVISQKPSRDICQRGTSLTIQCQVDSQVTMMFWYRQQPGQSLTLIATANQGSEATYESGFVIDKFPISRPNLTFSTLTVSNMSPEDSSIYLCSVDSSQKLLFGSGTRLTVV.